The T cell receptor (beta chain) under discussion was sequenced for a study of blood T cells in healthy people across ages. About this clonotype itself: Its target is unknown.

Healthy Caucasian individuals from Russia aged about 6 to 100 served as donors. CDR1 is MNHEY, CDR2 SMNVEV, per germline (reference sequence). V lost 2 bases and J 5 bases, leaving 24 bases between the germline ends. The CDR3 has 18 residues. Study-wide results and caveats: Age brought a roughly linear fall in TCR beta diversity measured per million T cells.

Primers used in a second PCR of roughly 6 to 11 cycles were a sample-barcoded 5' primer and a J-beta primer mix. Each of the cDNA molecules was tagged by a template-switch adaptor with 12 random nucleotides. Each sample yielded at least 2.5 million CDR3-containing paired-end reads. Using its own MiXCR run on the 5' RACE reads, TCRdb lists one record per CDR3 protein. This sample yields around 970,000 distinct CDR3 sequences, of which about 51% are seen a single time; about 20% belongs to the top ten. V gene TRBV27 combines with J gene TRBJ1-2, with D perhaps matching TRBD1 (6 bases). This sequence originates from a woman aged 55-75 years in good health. Source material: blood. As DNA, the CDR3 is TGTGCCAGCAGTTTAGGGGGCGCTTCATCGTTCCCCTTTTATGGCTACACCTTC. Its translation is CASSLGGASSFPFYGYTF.